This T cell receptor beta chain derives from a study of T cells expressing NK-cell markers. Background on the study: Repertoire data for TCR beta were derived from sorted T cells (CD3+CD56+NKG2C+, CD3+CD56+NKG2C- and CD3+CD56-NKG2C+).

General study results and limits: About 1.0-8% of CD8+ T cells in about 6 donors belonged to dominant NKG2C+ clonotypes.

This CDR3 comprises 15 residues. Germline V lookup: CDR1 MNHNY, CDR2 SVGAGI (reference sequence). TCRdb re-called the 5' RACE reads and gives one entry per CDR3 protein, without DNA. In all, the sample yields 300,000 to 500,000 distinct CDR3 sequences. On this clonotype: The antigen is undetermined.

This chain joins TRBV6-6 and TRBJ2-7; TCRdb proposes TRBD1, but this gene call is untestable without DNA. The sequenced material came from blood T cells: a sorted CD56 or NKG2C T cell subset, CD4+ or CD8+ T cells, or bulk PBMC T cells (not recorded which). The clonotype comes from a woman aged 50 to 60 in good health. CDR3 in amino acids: CASSLPRQGAYEQYF.